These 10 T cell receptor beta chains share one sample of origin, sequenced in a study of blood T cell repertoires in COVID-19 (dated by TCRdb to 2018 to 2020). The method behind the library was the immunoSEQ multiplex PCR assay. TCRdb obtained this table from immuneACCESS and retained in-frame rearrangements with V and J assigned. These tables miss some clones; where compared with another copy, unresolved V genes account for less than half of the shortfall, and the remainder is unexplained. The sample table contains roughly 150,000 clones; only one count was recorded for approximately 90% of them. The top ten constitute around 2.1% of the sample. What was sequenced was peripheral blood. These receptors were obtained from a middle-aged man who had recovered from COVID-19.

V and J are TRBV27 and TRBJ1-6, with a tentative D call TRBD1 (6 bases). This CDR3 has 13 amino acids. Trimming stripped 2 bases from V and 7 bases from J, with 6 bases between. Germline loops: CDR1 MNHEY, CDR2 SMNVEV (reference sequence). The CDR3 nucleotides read TGTGCCAGCAGTTTAAGGGGGAATTCACCCCTCCACTTT. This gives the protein CASSLRGNSPLHF.

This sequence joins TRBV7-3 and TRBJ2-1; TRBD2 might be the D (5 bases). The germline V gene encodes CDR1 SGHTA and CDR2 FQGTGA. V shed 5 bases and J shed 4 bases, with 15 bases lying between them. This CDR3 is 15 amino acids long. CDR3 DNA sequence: TGTGCCAGCAGCCCCGGGGATAGCGAGTACAATGAGCAGTTCTTC. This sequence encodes CASSPGDSEYNEQFF.

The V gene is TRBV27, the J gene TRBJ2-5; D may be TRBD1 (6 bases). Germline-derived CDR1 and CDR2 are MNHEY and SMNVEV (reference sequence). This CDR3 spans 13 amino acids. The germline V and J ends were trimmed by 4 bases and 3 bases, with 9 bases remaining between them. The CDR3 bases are TGTGCCAGCAGTTCCACAGGGAAAGAGACCCAGTACTTC. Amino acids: CASSSTGKETQYF.

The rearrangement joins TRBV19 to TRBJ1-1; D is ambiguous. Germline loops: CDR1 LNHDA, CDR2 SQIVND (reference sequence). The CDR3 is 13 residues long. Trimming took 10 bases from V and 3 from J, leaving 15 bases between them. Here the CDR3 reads CATSLARDTEAFF. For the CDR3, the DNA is TGTGCCACCTCCCTTGCGAGGGACACTGAAGCTTTCTTT. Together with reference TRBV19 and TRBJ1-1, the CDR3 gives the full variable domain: DGGITQSPKYLFRKEGQNVTLSCEQNLNHDAMYWYRQDPGQGLRLIYYSQIVNDFQKGDIAEGYSVSREKKESFPLTVTSAQKNPTAFYLCATSLARDTEAFFGQGTRLTVV.

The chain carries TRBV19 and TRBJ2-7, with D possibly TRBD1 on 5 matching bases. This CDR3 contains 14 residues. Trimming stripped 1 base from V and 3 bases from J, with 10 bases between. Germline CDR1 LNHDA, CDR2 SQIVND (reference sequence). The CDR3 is CASSIGQGFYEQYF. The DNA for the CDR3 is TGTGCCAGTAGTATAGGTCAGGGCTTCTACGAGCAGTACTTC. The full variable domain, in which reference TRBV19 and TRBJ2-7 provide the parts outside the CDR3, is DGGITQSPKYLFRKEGQNVTLSCEQNLNHDAMYWYRQDPGQGLRLIYYSQIVNDFQKGDIAEGYSVSREKKESFPLTVTSAQKNPTAFYLCASSIGQGFYEQYFGPGTRLTVT.

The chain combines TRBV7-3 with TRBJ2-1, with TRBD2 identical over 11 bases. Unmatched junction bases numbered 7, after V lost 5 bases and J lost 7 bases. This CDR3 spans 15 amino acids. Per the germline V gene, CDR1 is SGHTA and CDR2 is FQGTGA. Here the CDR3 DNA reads TGTGCCAGCAGCGCAACTAGCGGGGGTTTGAATGAGCAGTTCTTC. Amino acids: CASSATSGGLNEQFF.

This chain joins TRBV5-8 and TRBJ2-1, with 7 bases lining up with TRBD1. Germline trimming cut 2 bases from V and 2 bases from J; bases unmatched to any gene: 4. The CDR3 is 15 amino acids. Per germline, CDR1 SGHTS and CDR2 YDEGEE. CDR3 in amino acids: CASSFSRGTYNEQFF. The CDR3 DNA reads TGTGCCAGCAGCTTTTCCAGGGGGACCTACAATGAGCAGTTCTTC.

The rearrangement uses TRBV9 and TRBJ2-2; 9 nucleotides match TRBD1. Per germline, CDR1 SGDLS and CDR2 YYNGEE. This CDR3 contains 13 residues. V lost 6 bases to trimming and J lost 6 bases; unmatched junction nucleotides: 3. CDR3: CASNRGQSGELFF. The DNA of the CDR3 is TGTGCCAGCAACAGGGGGCAATCCGGGGAGCTGTTTTTT.

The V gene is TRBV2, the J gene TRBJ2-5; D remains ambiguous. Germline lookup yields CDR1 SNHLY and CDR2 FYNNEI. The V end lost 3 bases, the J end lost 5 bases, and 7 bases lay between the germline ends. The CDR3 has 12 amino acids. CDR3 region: CASSDVEETQYF. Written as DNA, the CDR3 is TGTGCCAGCAGTGACGTGGAGGAGACCCAGTACTTC.

The CDR3 DNA is TGTGCCAGCAGTCGTAGCGGGAGCGTCGGAAATGAGCAGTTCTTC. It yields the protein CASSRSGSVGNEQFF. The V call is TRBV6-2 or TRBV6-3, the J call TRBJ2-1; 9 bases match TRBD2. This CDR3 is 15 amino acids long. V gave up 5 bases and J gave up 7 bases; unmatched junction bases: 9. Per the germline V gene, CDR1 is MNHEY and CDR2 is SVGEGT.